This entry lists 27 T cell receptor beta chains sequenced from one sample in a study of response to subunit inactivated influenza vaccine (dated by TCRdb to the late 2010s). Libraries were constructed by RT-PCR. TCRdb records Illumina HiSeq 2500 as the sequencer. In TCRdb, the public reads were trimmed at Q25 with fastp and aligned with MiXCR, with productive beta chains retained. When rows share a CDR3 protein, they turn into one entry using the most common DNA and genes. Within this sample are 700,000 to 800,000 distinct CDR3 sequences, with approximately 18% of them counted one time only. The ten top clones hold 11% of the sample. This specimen was PBMCs from blood, taken around 5 days after vaccination. The source is a man in his fifties who received an inactivated influenza vaccine. Donor details come from another sample of the same person, matched by shared clones.

The V call is TRBV6-5, the J call TRBJ2-1; 9 bases map to TRBD2. Losses at the gene ends were 0 bases for V and 15 bases for J; bases not matched to a gene: 6. The CDR3 has 13 amino acids. The germline CDR1 and CDR2 sequences are MNHEY and SVGAGI. CDR3 protein: CASSYSWREGMFF. The DNA of the CDR3 is TGTGCCAGCAGTTACTCGTGGCGGGAGGGCATGTTCTTC.

This clonotype appeared a few times. The CDR3 protein is CAISESTGYGYTF. CDR3 nucleotide sequence: TGTGCCATCAGCGAATCAACAGGGTATGGCTACACCTTC. The chain links TRBV10-3 to TRBJ1-2; TRBD1 is a possible D gene (6 bases). Germline CDR1 ENHRY, CDR2 SYGVKD. This CDR3 spans 13 amino acids. Deletions cut 6 bases from V and 5 bases from J, with 13 bases between.

V gene TRBV4-3 combines with J gene TRBJ2-5, with TRBD1 matching 9 bases. Germline V gives CDR1 LGHNA, CDR2 YSLEER. V lost 4 bases, J lost 1 base, and 13 bases stayed unmatched. CDR3 size: 18 residues. The CDR3 nucleotides read TGCGCCAGCAGCCTCCCGGGGGAGACAGGGGGAACCCAAGAGACCCAGTACTTC. This sequence encodes CASSLPGETGGTQETQYF.

This clonotype was observed once. The chain recombines TRBV20-1 with TRBJ1-1; TRBD1 matches 9 bases. The CDR3 contains 14 residues. CDR1 and CDR2 (germline): DFQATT, SNEGSKA (reference sequence). The ends lost 4 bases at V and 0 bases at J; junction bases unmatched: 3. The chain's CDR3 is CSAINRGLNTEAFF. For the CDR3, the DNA is TGCAGTGCTATAAACAGGGGGCTGAACACTGAAGCTTTCTTT.

This clonotype occurred a few times. This sequence joins TRBV28 and TRBJ2-7, with 10 bases identical to TRBD1. CDR3 length: 18 amino acids. CDR1 is MDHEN, CDR2 SYDVKM, per germline. V shed 6 bases and J 6 bases; nucleotides not matched to a gene: 20. This CDR3 reads CASSTLRGQGKNLAEQYF. DNA of the CDR3: TGTGCCAGCAGCACCCTAAGGGGACAGGGGAAAAATTTGGCCGAGCAGTACTTC.

V usage is TRBV5-1 and J usage is TRBJ2-1; tentative D call: TRBD1 (5 bases). Germline V gene lookup returns CDR1 SGHRS and CDR2 YFSETQ. The CDR3 totals 16 residues. Deletions cut 5 bases from V and 0 bases from J, with 15 bases between. CDR3 amino acids: CASSLGVISSYNEQFF. The CDR3, as DNA: TGCGCCAGCAGTTTAGGGGTTATAAGCTCCTACAATGAGCAGTTCTTC.

This clonotype was observed a handful of times. V is TRBV7-2 and J is TRBJ2-1; D is unclear. V dropped 6 bases and J dropped 9 bases, with 9 bases sitting between them. This CDR3 has 11 residues. Per the germline V gene, CDR1 is SGHTA and CDR2 is FQGNSA. The CDR3 sequence is CASRAASEQFF. CDR3 DNA sequence: TGTGCCAGCAGGGCAGCGTCTGAGCAGTTCTTC.

For the CDR3, the DNA is TGTGCCAGCAGCTTACTTGCCCAAGAGACCCAGTACTTC. This encodes CASSLLAQETQYF. V is TRBV7-6 and J is TRBJ2-5; D is uncertain. Germline loops: CDR1 SGHVS, CDR2 FNYEAQ. This CDR3 has 13 residues. V shed 2 bases and J shed 1 base, with 5 bases lying between them.

This clonotype was detected only once. J is TRBJ2-1 and V is TRBV29-1; D uncertain. The V gene's germline CDR1 is SQVTM and CDR2 ANQGSEA. This CDR3 has 14 amino acids. V dropped 2 bases and J dropped 1 base, with 9 bases sitting between them. The CDR3 region is CSVENYISYNEQFF. In DNA, the CDR3 is TGCAGCGTTGAAAACTACATTTCCTACAATGAGCAGTTCTTC.

This clonotype was seen more than once but under ten times. V and J are TRBV20-1 and TRBJ2-1; TRBD2 aligns across 12 bases. V was clipped by 0 bases and J by 7 bases; unmatched bases: 13. CDR1 and CDR2 from the germline V gene are DFQATT and SNEGSKA (reference sequence). The CDR3 has 18 amino acids. The CDR3 nucleotides are TGCAGTGCTAGAGATTATCCCGCGACTAGCGGGAGAGCTAATGAGCAGTTCTTC. Translated: CSARDYPATSGRANEQFF.

The chain carries TRBV28 and TRBJ2-4, with TRBD1 identical over 10 bases. The CDR3 contains 11 residues. V was clipped by 3 bases and J by 15 bases; unmatched bases: 2. CDR1 and CDR2 from the germline V gene are MDHEN and SYDVKM. CDR3 bases: TGTGCCAGCAGTTTCCGGGACAGGGGGTACTTC. This translates into CASSFRDRGYF.

This chain links TRBV20-1 with TRBJ2-7; 10 bases are shared with TRBD2. V trimming: 2 bases; J trimming: 4 bases; junction bases outside the gene matches: 8. Per the germline V gene, CDR1 is DFQATT and CDR2 is SNEGSKA (reference sequence). This CDR3 has 15 residues. The CDR3 bases are TGCAGTGCTAGACAAACAGCGGGAGGGGGATACGAGCAGTACTTC. Translating it yields CSARQTAGGGYEQYF.

The chain links TRBV29-1 to TRBJ2-7; 13 bases are shared with TRBD2. The length of the CDR3 is 13 residues. V shed 4 bases, J shed 6 bases, and the junction held 3 bases outside the gene matches. Germline V CDR1 and CDR2: SQVTM, ANQGSEA. The CDR3 here is CSVGGLAGREQYF. For the CDR3, the DNA is TGCAGCGTTGGGGGACTAGCGGGACGCGAGCAGTACTTC.

The chain links TRBV5-6 to TRBJ1-1; TRBD1 is a possible D gene (6 bases). V was shortened by 2 bases and J by 6 bases, with 17 bases between the two germline ends. Germline lookup yields CDR1 SGHDT and CDR2 YYEEEE. The CDR3 spans 15 residues. CDR3 nucleotides: TGTGCCAGCAGCTTACAGGGCCGCAAAGGGGCTGAAGCTTTCTTT. Amino acids: CASSLQGRKGAEAFF.

The chain couples TRBV7-2 to TRBJ2-3; no firm D call. The germline V gene has CDR1 SGHTA and CDR2 FQGNSA. V was cut by 1 base and J by 0 bases, with 8 bases left in between. This CDR3 region has 15 residues. CDR3 nucleotide sequence: TGTGCCAGCAGCTTAGTCCCACATAGCACAGATACGCAGTATTTT. It is translated as CASSLVPHSTDTQYF.

This clonotype was seen once. This chain connects TRBV3-1 to TRBJ2-6; D remains ambiguous. The V end was cut by 0 bases, the J end by 0 bases, with 6 bases between. Germline V gene sequence: CDR1 LGHDT, CDR2 YNNKEL (reference sequence). This CDR3 spans 16 amino acids. The CDR3 coding sequence is TGTGCCAGCAGCCAAGATTTTAGCTCTGGGGCCAACGTCCTGACTTTC. It codes for CASSQDFSSGANVLTF.

A few counts support this clonotype. This chain connects TRBV19 to TRBJ2-5; unclear D gene. V shed 10 bases and J shed 0 bases, with 15 bases lying between them. This CDR3 is built from 14 residues. Germline V gene lookup returns CDR1 LNHDA and CDR2 SQIVND (reference sequence). The CDR3 coding sequence is TGTGCCACCAAAATCGGAGTGTACCAAGAGACCCAGTACTTC. Translated: CATKIGVYQETQYF. The full variable domain, its missing parts supplied by reference TRBV19 and TRBJ2-5, is DGGITQSPKYLFRKEGQNVTLSCEQNLNHDAMYWYRQDPGQGLRLIYYSQIVNDFQKGDIAEGYSVSREKKESFPLTVTSAQKNPTAFYLCATKIGVYQETQYFGPGTRLLVL.

This clonotype came up a few times. V usage is TRBV20-1 and J usage is TRBJ1-4; D unresolved. The ends were cut back, 6 bases at V and 0 bases at J, with 11 bases in the middle. The germline V gene has CDR1 DFQATT and CDR2 SNEGSKA (reference sequence). The length of the CDR3 is 14 residues. As DNA, the CDR3 is TGCAGTGCCCAAAAAAGTGCAACTAATGAAAAACTGTTTTTT. Its protein is CSAQKSATNEKLFF.

The chain uses TRBV6-2 or TRBV6-3 and TRBJ2-1; 8 positions match TRBD2. The CDR3 is 17 residues long. J was trimmed by 4 bases and V by 7 bases; bases with no gene match: 15. Germline lookup yields CDR1 MNHEY and CDR2 SVGEGT. DNA of the CDR3: TGTGCCAGCATCCATGCCCTCGCGGGAGGCATTTACAATGAGCAGTTCTTC. Translated: CASIHALAGGIYNEQFF.

This sequence joins TRBV15 and TRBJ1-1, with D possibly being TRBD1 (6 bases). This CDR3 contains 14 residues. The germline V and J ends were trimmed by 3 bases and 4 bases, with 12 bases remaining between them. Germline CDR1 and CDR2: LNHNV and YYDKDF (reference sequence). DNA for the CDR3: TGTGCCACCAGCAGCCTTGGACAGAGCACTGAAGCTTTCTTT. Translating it yields CATSSLGQSTEAFF.

This clonotype was counted a few times. This chain connects TRBV5-6 to TRBJ1-4; no clear D. Deletions cut 0 bases from V and 6 bases from J, with 6 bases between. The length of the CDR3 is 13 residues. CDR1 and CDR2 from the germline V gene are SGHDT and YYEEEE. CDR3 amino acids: CASSLDSDEKLFF. The CDR3 bases are TGTGCCAGCAGCTTGGACAGCGATGAAAAACTGTTTTTT.

The CDR3 DNA follows: TGTGCCAGCAGCTTGGCAACTGCCATTGAGACCCAGTACTTC. Residues: CASSLATAIETQYF. The chain carries TRBV5-5 and TRBJ2-5, with D hard to call. CDR1 SGHKS and CDR2 YYEKEE come from the germline V gene (reference sequence). The V end lost 0 bases, the J end lost 5 bases, and 11 bases lay between the germline ends. The CDR3 totals 14 residues.

This clonotype was detected a few times. The chain couples TRBV7-8 to TRBJ2-1, with a weak D call TRBD2 (6 bases). CDR3 length: 14 residues. The V gene lost 5 bases and the J gene lost 6 bases, with 14 bases spanning the gap. Germline CDR1 and CDR2: SGHVS and FQNEAQ. CDR3 protein: CASSPPRTINEQFF. The CDR3 DNA is TGTGCCAGCAGCCCCCCACGGACTATCAATGAGCAGTTCTTC.

Ten or more counts support this clonotype. The gene calls are TRBV29-1 and TRBJ2-3; 8 bases are shared with TRBD1. CDR1 SQVTM and CDR2 ANQGSEA come from the germline V gene. V shed 1 base, J shed 1 base, and the junction held 10 bases outside the gene matches. CDR3 length: 17 residues. DNA of the CDR3: TGCAGCGTTGAAGTCCCCCCTGGACAGGGCGGCACAGATACGCAGTATTTT. Encoded protein: CSVEVPPGQGGTDTQYF.

This clonotype appeared many times. V gene TRBV12-3 or TRBV12-4 combines with J gene TRBJ1-2, with D unclear. The CDR3 has 14 residues. Trimming cost V 6 bases and J 2 bases, with 13 bases left between them. CDR3 amino acids: CASRDGPANYGYTF. The CDR3 DNA sequence: TGTGCCAGCAGGGACGGACCGGCCAACTATGGCTACACCTTC.

This clonotype was seen more than once but under ten times. This chain uses TRBV7-2 with TRBJ1-2, with D unclear. CDR1 is SGHTA, CDR2 FQGNSA, per germline. V was cut by 5 bases and J by 7 bases, with 14 bases left in between. The CDR3 is made up of 13 amino acids. The CDR3, as DNA: TGTGCCAGCAGCCCCCTACTGGAGGGTGGCTACACCTTC. This encodes CASSPLLEGGYTF.

This clonotype has only a few counts. The chain recombines TRBV4-1 with TRBJ2-1; a possible D gene is TRBD1 (6 bases). V shed 0 bases and J shed 2 bases, with 14 bases lying between them. Germline CDR1 MGHRA, CDR2 YSYEKL. The CDR3 contains 17 residues. CDR3 nucleotides: TGCGCCAGCAGCCAAGATCTTGCAGGGGCGCCCTACAATGAGCAGTTCTTC. Its translation: CASSQDLAGAPYNEQFF.